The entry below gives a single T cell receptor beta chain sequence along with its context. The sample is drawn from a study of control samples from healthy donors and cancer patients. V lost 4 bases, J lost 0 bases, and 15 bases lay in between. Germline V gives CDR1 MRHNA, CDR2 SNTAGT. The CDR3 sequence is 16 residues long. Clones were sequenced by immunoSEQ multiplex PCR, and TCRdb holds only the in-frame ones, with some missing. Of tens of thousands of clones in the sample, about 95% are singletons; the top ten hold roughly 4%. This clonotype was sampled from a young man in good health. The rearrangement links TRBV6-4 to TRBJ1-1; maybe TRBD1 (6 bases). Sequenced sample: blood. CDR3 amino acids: CASSAGGAGLNTEAFF. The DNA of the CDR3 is TGTGCCAGCAGTGCGGGGGGGGCAGGCTTGAACACTGAAGCTTTCTTT.